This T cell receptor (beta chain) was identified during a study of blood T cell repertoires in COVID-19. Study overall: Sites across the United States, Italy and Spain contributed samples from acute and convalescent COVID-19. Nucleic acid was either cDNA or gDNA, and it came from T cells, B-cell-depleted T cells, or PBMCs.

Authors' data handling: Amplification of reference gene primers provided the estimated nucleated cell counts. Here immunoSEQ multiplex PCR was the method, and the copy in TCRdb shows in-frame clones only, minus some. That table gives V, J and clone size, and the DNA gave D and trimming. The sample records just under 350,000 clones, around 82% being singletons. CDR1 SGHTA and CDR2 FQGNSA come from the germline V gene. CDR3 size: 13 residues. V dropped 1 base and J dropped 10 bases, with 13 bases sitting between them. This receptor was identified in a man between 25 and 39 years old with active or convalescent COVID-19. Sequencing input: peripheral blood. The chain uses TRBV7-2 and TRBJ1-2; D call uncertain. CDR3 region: CASSLGWTNLYTF. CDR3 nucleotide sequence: TGTGCCAGCAGCTTAGGGTGGACTAACCTCTACACCTTC.